The source of this T cell receptor (beta chain) is a study of OX40 agonist ivuxolimab in advanced cancers. Background on the study: Patients received ivuxolimab, an intravenous treatment, every 2 weeks at 0.01 to 10 mg/kg. Study findings and constraints: At doses 0.1 to 3.0 mg/kg, CD4+ and CD8+ clones expanded.

V shed 2 bases and J shed 7 bases, with 14 bases lying between them. The CDR3 totals 14 residues. The V gene's germline CDR1 is LGHNA and CDR2 YSLEER. Libraries were prepared by immunoSEQ multiplex PCR; TCRdb keeps only in-frame clonotypes and omits some of them. This table has about 14,000 clones, around nine tenths appearing once. As concerns this clone: No antigen is known for it.

Here the sequenced sample was CD4+ or CD8+ T cells sorted from blood, taken in a trial of the OX40 agonist ivuxolimab. The receptor was derived from an adult with an advanced solid tumor such as melanoma, head and neck, liver or kidney cancer. This chain uses TRBV4-3 with TRBJ1-2; D not resolved. In DNA form, the CDR3 reads TGCGCCAGCAGCCAACCCGAAGTGCGGTCTGGCTACACCTTC. Protein sequence: CASSQPEVRSGYTF.